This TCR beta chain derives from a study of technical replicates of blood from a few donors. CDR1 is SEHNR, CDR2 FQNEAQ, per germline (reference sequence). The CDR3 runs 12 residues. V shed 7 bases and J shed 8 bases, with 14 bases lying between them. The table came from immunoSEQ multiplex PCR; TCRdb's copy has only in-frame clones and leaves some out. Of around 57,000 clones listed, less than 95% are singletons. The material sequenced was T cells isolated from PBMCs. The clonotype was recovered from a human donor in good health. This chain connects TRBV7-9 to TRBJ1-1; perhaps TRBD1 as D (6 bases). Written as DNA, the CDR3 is TGTGCCAGCACGAAACGGACAGAAGAAGCTTTCTTT. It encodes CASTKRTEEAFF.